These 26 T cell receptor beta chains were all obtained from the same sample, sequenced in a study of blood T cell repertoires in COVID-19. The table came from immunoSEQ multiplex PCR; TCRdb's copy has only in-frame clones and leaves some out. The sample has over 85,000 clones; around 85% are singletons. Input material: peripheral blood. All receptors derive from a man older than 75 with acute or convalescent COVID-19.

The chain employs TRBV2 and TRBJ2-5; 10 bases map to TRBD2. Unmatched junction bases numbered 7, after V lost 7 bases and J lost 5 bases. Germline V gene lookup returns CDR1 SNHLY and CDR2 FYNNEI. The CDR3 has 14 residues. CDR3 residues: CASKSSGRTETQYF. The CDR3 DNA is TGTGCCAGCAAATCTAGCGGGAGAACGGAGACCCAGTACTTC.

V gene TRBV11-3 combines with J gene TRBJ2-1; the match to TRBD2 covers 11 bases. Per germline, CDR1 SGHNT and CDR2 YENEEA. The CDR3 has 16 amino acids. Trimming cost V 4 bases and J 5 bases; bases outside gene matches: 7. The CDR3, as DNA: TGTGCCAGCAGCTCCCGAAGTAGCGGGAGGGACAATGAGCAGTTCTTC. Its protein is CASSSRSSGRDNEQFF.

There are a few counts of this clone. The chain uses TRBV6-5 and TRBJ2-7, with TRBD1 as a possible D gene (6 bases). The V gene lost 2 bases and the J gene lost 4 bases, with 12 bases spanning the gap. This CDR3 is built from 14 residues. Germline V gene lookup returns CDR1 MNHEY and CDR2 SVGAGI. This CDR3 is CASSYGGRPYEQYF. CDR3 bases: TGTGCCAGCAGTTACGGGGGCCGACCGTACGAGCAGTACTTC.

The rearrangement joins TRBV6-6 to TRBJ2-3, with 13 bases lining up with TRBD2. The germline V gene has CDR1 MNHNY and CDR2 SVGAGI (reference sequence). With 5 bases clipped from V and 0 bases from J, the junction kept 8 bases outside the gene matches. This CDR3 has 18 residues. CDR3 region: CASSRPGTSGTSTDTQYF. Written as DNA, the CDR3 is TGTGCCAGCAGTCGACCGGGGACTAGCGGGACTAGCACAGATACGCAGTATTTT.

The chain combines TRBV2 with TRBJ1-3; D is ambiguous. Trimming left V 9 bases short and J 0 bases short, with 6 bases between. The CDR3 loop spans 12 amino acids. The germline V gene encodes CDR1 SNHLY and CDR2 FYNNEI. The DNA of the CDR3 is TGTGCCAGTGCCGGCTCTGGAAACACCATATATTTT. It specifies CASAGSGNTIYF.

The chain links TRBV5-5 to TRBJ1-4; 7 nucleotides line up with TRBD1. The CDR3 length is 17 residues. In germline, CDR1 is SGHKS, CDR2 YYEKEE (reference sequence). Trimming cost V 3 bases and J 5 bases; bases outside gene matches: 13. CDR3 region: CASSSPDRVEGNEKLFF. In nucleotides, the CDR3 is TGTGCCAGCAGCTCCCCCGACAGGGTAGAAGGAAATGAAAAACTGTTTTTT.

Here the CDR3 reads CAISEPSGSGGEQFF. CDR3 nucleotide sequence: TGTGCCATCAGTGAGCCGAGCGGGAGTGGAGGTGAGCAGTTCTTC. The gene calls are TRBV10-3 and TRBJ2-1; TRBD2 agrees at 8 bases. Looked up from germline, CDR1 is ENHRY and CDR2 is SYGVKD. The junction had 9 bases not matched to a gene; V was cut back by 2 bases and J by 9 bases. The CDR3 is 15 residues long.

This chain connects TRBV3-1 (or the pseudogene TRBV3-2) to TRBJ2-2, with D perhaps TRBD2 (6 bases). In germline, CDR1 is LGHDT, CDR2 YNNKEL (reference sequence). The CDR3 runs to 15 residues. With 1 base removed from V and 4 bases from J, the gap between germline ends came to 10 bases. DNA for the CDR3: TGTGCCAGCAGCCAAGGGGGGACTTCCACCGGGGAGCTGTTTTTT. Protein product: CASSQGGTSTGELFF.

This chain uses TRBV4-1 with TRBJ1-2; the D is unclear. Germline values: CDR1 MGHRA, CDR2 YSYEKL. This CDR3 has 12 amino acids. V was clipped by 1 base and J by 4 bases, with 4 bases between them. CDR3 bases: TGCGCCAGCAGCCAAGTGAGCTATGGCTACACCTTC. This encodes CASSQVSYGYTF.

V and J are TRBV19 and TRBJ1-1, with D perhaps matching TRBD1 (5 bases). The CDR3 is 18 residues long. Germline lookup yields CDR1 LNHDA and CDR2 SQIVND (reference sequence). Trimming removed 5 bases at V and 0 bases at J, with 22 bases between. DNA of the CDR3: TGTGCCAGTAGTCGACCCCCCGACAGACCGATAATGAACACTGAAGCTTTCTTT. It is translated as CASSRPPDRPIMNTEAFF.

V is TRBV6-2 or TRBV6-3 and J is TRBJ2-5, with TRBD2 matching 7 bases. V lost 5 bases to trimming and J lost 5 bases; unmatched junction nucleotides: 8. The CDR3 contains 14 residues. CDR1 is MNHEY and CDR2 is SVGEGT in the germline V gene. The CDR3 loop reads CASSRGTNLETQYF. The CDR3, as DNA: TGTGCCAGCAGTCGTGGGACTAACTTGGAGACCCAGTACTTC.

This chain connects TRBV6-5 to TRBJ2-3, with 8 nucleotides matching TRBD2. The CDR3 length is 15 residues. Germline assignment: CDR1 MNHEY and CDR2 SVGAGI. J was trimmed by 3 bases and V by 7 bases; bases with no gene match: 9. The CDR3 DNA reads TGTGCCAGCACTGGAGTACTAGCGGTTACAGATACGCAGTATTTT. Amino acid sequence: CASTGVLAVTDTQYF.

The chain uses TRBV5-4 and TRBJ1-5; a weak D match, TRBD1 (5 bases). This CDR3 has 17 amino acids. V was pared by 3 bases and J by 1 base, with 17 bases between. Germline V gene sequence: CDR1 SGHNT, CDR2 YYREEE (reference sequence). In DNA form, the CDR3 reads TGTGCCAGCAGCTCCCTTGTCGGGGGTTGGAGCAATCAGCCCCAGCATTTT. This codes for CASSSLVGGWSNQPQHF. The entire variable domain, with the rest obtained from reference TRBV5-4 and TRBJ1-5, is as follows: ETGVTQSPTHLIKTRGQQVTLRCSSQSGHNTVSWYQQALGQGPQFIFQYYREEENGRGNFPPRFSGLQFPNYSSELNVNALELDDSALYLCASSSLVGGWSNQPQHFGDGTRLSIL.

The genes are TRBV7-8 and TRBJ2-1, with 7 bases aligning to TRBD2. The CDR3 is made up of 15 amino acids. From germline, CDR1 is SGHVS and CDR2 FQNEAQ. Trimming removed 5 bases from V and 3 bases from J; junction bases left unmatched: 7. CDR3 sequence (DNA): TGTGCCAGCAGCCGCGAGCGGGATAACTACAATGAGCAGTTCTTC. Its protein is CASSRERDNYNEQFF.

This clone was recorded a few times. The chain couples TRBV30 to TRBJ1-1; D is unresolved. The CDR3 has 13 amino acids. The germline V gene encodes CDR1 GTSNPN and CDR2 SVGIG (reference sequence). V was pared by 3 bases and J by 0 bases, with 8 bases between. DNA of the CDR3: TGTGCCTGGAGAGACATTATGAACACTGAAGCTTTCTTT. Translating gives CAWRDIMNTEAFF.

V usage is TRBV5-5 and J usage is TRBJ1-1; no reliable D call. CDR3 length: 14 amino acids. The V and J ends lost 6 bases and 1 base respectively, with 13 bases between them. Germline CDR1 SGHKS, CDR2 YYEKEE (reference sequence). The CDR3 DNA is TGTGCCAGCACGCGAGGCGCCACGAACACTGAAGCTTTCTTT. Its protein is CASTRGATNTEAFF.

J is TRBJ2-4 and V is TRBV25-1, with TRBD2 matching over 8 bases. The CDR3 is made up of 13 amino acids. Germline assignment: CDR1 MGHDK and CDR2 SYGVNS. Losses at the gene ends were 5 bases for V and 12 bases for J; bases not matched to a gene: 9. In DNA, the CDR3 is TGTGCCAGCAGTAGGGTGGCGGGGGGAAGTCAGTACTTC. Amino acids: CASSRVAGGSQYF. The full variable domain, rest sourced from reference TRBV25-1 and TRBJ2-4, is EADIYQTPRYLVIGTGKKITLECSQTMGHDKMYWYQQDPGMELHLIHYSYGVNSTEKGDLSSESTVSRIRTEHFPLTLESARPSHTSQYLCASSRVAGGSQYFGAGTRLSVL.

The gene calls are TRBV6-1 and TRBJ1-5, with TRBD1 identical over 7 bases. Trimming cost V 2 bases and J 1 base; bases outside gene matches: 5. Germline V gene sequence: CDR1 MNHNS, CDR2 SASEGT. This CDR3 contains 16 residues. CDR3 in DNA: TGTGCCAGCAGTGAACAGCCAGGGGGGAGCAATCAGCCCCAGCATTTT. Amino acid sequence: CASSEQPGGSNQPQHF.

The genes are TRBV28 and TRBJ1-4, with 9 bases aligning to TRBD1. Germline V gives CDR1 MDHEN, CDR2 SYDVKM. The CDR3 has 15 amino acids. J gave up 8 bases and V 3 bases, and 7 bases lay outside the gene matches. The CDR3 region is CASSFQDRGPEKLFF. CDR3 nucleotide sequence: TGTGCCAGCAGTTTCCAGGACAGGGGACCCGAAAAACTGTTTTTT.

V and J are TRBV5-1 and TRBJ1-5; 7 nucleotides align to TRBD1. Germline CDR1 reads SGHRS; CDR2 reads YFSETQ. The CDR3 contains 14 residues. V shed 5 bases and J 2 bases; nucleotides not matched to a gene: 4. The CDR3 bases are TGCGCCAGCAGACAGGGGTCTGGCAATCAGCCCCAGCATTTT. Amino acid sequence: CASRQGSGNQPQHF.

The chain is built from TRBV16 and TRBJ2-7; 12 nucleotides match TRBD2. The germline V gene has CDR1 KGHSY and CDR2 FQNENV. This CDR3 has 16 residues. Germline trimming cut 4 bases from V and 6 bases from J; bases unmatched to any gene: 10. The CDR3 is CASSRPTSGSPLEQYF. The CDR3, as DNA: TGTGCCAGCAGCCGCCCGACTAGCGGGAGCCCCCTCGAGCAGTACTTC.

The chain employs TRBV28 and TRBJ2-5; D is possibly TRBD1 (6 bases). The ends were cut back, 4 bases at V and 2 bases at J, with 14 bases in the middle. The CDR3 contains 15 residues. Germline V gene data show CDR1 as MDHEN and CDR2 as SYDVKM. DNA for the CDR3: TGTGCCAGCAGTTCAGGCAGGGGCGTTCAAGAGACCCAGTACTTC. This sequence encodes CASSSGRGVQETQYF.

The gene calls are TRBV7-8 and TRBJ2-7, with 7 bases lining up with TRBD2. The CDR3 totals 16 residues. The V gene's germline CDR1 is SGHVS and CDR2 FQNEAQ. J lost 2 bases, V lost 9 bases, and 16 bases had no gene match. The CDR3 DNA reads TGTGCCAGTTTTCCCGGGGGGATCGGACGGGCCTACGAGCAGTACTTC. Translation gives CASFPGGIGRAYEQYF. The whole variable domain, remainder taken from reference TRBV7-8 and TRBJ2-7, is GAGVSQSPRYKVAKRGQDVALRCDPISGHVSLFWYQQALGQGPEFLTYFQNEAQLDKSGLPSDRFFAERPEGSVSTLKIQRTQQEDSAVYLCASFPGGIGRAYEQYFGPGTRLTVT.

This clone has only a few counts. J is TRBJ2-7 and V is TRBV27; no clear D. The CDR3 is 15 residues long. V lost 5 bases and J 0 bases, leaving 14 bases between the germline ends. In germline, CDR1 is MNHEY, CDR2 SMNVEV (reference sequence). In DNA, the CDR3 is TGTGCCAGCAGTGCTCCCTCAAGGAGCTCCTACGAGCAGTACTTC. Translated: CASSAPSRSSYEQYF.

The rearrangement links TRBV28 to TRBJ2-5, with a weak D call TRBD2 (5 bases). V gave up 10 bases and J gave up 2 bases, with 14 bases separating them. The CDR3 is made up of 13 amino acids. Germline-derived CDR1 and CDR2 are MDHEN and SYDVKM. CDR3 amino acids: CAIEDSFQETQYF. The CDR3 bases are TGTGCCATCGAGGACTCATTTCAAGAGACCCAGTACTTC.

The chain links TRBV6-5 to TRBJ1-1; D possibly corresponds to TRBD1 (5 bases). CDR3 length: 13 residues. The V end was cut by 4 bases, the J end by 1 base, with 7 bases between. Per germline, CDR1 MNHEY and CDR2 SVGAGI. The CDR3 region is CASSFQGNTEAFF. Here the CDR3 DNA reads TGTGCCAGCAGTTTCCAGGGGAACACTGAAGCTTTCTTT.